This T cell receptor beta chain emerged from a study of Ad26.COV2.S vaccination and SARS-CoV-2 variants. The CDR3 contains 16 residues. V was cut by 2 bases and J by 1 base, with 12 bases left in between. Germline V CDR1 and CDR2: SGHAT, FQNNGV. Repertoires were generated with immunoSEQ multiplex PCR, while TCRdb's copy carries only in-frame clones and drops some. The table records 350,000 to 400,000 clones, 70% to 90% of them present only once. Noted treatment: 15 to 20 received Ad26.COV2.S at low or high dose, single or two shots; 5 received placebo; per-sample allocation not given. Repertoires come from day 63 after the first vaccine or placebo injection.

The chain couples TRBV11-2 to TRBJ2-1, with a tentative D call TRBD1 (6 bases). The sample was peripheral blood, taken in a trial of Ad26.COV2.S vaccine versus placebo. The origin of this receptor is a person aged 18-60 years who received the Ad26.COV2.S COVID-19 vaccine or a placebo. In DNA, the CDR3 is TGTGCCAGCAGCTTACACCTGACAGGATCCTACAATGAGCAGTTCTTC. Protein sequence: CASSLHLTGSYNEQFF.